These T cell receptor beta chains were read from a single sample in a study of graft-versus-host responses after intestinal transplantation. Their recognized antigens are unknown. Assay: immunoSEQ multiplex PCR; the TCRdb copy retains only in-frame clones and omits some. The sample has more than 65,000 clones; approximately 90% are singletons. This material consisted of unstimulated CD8+ T cells sorted from spleen or lymph node cells, taken before transplant. The receptors come from a human donor who was the organ donor for an intestinal transplant. CDR3s include the opening cysteine and the closing phenylalanine or tryptophan. Fields, in order: J gene, clone size, D gene, V gene, CDR3 DNA, CDR3 protein. The D gene is left open where the match is weak. Size values are once, few and many counts, or a class for expanded clones, and some rows have none.

J: TRBJ2-3; size: -; D: TRBD1; V: TRBV7-2; DNA: TGTGCCAGCAGCTTAAGCGGACAGGGGTCAGATACGCAGTATTTT; CDR3: CASSLSGQGSDTQYF
J: TRBJ1-5; size: -; D: -; V: TRBV6-6; DNA: TGTGCCAGCAGTTACTTCACAGCTGGCAATCAGCCCCAGCATTTT; CDR3: CASSYFTAGNQPQHF
J: TRBJ1-5; size: -; D: -; V: TRBV19; DNA: TGTGCCAGTAGTATGACAGATTATAGCAATCAGCCCCAGCATTTT; CDR3: CASSMTDYSNQPQHF
J: TRBJ1-2; size: -; D: -; V: TRBV7-6; DNA: TGTGCCAGCAGCTTAGGGGGCGCGGGACCCGCTATTGGCTATGGCTACACCTTC; CDR3: CASSLGGAGPAIGYGYTF
J: TRBJ2-7; size: -; D: -; V: TRBV19; DNA: TGTGCCAGTAGTATGCCACAGGAGGGCTACGAGCAGTACTTC; CDR3: CASSMPQEGYEQYF
J: TRBJ1-1; size: few; D: -; V: TRBV28; DNA: TGTGCCAGCAGTTTCTCCCCGGGAACTGAAGCTTTCTTT; CDR3: CASSFSPGTEAFF
J: TRBJ2-3; size: -; D: TRBD2; V: TRBV4-1; DNA: TGCGCCAGCAGCGTTTCACCTAGCGGGGGGGCCACAGATACGCAGTATTTT; CDR3: CASSVSPSGGATDTQYF
J: TRBJ2-7; size: once; D: TRBD1; V: TRBV6-1; DNA: TGTGCCAGCAGCCAGGGGGAAGGCTACGAGCAGTACTTC; CDR3: CASSQGEGYEQYF
J: TRBJ2-3; size: -; D: -; V: TRBV2; DNA: TGTGCCAGCAGTGAAGCGGGGGGGCAAGAAGATACGCAGTATTTT; CDR3: CASSEAGGQEDTQYF
J: TRBJ2-7; size: -; D: -; V: TRBV9; DNA: TGTGCCAGCAGCGCCGGTGGAGGGGGCTCGTACGAGCAGTACTTC; CDR3: CASSAGGGGSYEQYF
J: TRBJ1-6; size: -; D: -; V: TRBV6-1; DNA: TGTGCCAGCAGTGAATTTTTAGTCTATAATTCACCCCTCCACTTT; CDR3: CASSEFLVYNSPLHF
J: TRBJ2-3; size: -; D: -; V: TRBV4-1; DNA: TGCGCCAGCAGCCCCCGGCGGGATACGCAGTATTTT; CDR3: CASSPRRDTQYF
J: TRBJ2-7; size: -; D: -; V: TRBV2; DNA: TGTGCCAGCAGTGAGGGGCCTACTGGGGCGTCCTACGAGCAGTACTTC; CDR3: CASSEGPTGASYEQYF
J: TRBJ1-5; size: once; D: TRBD1; V: TRBV2; DNA: TGTGCCAGCAGTGTAACGCTTGAACAGGGGGGCGGCAATCAGCCCCAGCATTTT; CDR3: CASSVTLEQGGGNQPQHF
J: TRBJ1-5; size: -; D: -; V: TRBV7-8; DNA: TGTGCCAGCAGCTTAGGCGGGGGGAGGGATCAGCCCCAGCATTTT; CDR3: CASSLGGGRDQPQHF
J: TRBJ2-1; size: -; D: TRBD2; V: TRBV9; DNA: TGTGCCAGCAGCACCCAAATAGGACTAGCGGGGGCCAGCTCCTACAATGAGCAGTTCTTC; CDR3: CASSTQIGLAGASSYNEQFF
J: TRBJ2-1; size: -; D: TRBD1; V: TRBV6-4; DNA: TGTGCCAGCAGTCCCCTCGGGACAGGCAAGAATGAGCAGTTCTTC; CDR3: CASSPLGTGKNEQFF
J: TRBJ2-5; size: -; D: TRBD1; V: TRBV6-5; DNA: TGTGCCAGCAGTTACTCGACAGGGGGGGGCGAGACCCAGTACTTC; CDR3: CASSYSTGGGETQYF
J: TRBJ1-2; size: -; D: -; V: TRBV5-4; DNA: TGTGCCAGTCACGAGGGAACCTATGGCTACACCTTC; CDR3: CASHEGTYGYTF
J: TRBJ1-2; size: -; D: TRBD1; V: TRBV4-1; DNA: TGCGCCAGCAGCCAAGGGCCACAGGGGCAGGGATGGTATGGCTACACCTTC; CDR3: CASSQGPQGQGWYGYTF
J: TRBJ1-4; size: few; D: -; V: TRBV7-2; DNA: TGTGCCAGCAGCTTAGCGTCGGCAACTAATGAAAAACTGTTTTTT; CDR3: CASSLASATNEKLFF
J: TRBJ1-6; size: -; D: -; V: TRBV28; DNA: TGTGCCAGCAGTTTAGCAGGGGTCCATAATTCACCCCTCCACTTT; CDR3: CASSLAGVHNSPLHF
J: TRBJ1-3; size: -; D: TRBD1; V: TRBV7-9; DNA: TGTGCCAGCAGCCAGGCGTCGACAGGGCCCCCTGGAAACACCATATATTTT; CDR3: CASSQASTGPPGNTIYF
J: TRBJ2-2; size: -; D: -; V: TRBV5-1; DNA: TGCGCCAGCACAACTACCGGGGAGCTGTTTTTT; CDR3: CASTTTGELFF
J: TRBJ2-7; size: -; D: TRBD1; V: TRBV6-1; DNA: TGTGCCAGCGGGACAGGGGGCAGCTACGAGCAGTACTTC; CDR3: CASGTGGSYEQYF
J: TRBJ2-7; size: -; D: -; V: TRBV19; DNA: TGTGCCAGTAGTGGAGGGAGGAACGAGCAGTACTTC; CDR3: CASSGGRNEQYF
J: TRBJ2-1; size: -; D: TRBD2; V: TRBV2; DNA: TGTGCCAGCAGTGCTAGCGGGGGGTCCTACAATGAGCAGTTCTTC; CDR3: CASSASGGSYNEQFF
J: TRBJ1-1; size: -; D: -; V: TRBV11-2; DNA: TGTGCCAGCTTAGCTGAACTGAACACTGAAGCTTTCTTT; CDR3: CASLAELNTEAFF
J: TRBJ2-7; size: -; D: -; V: TRBV11-2; DNA: TGTGCCAGCAGCCCCGGGACTGATTACGAGCAGTACTTC; CDR3: CASSPGTDYEQYF
J: TRBJ1-6; size: -; D: TRBD1; V: TRBV4-3; DNA: TGCGCCAGCAGCCAAGGGACAGGGGTTAATTCACCCCTCCACTTT; CDR3: CASSQGTGVNSPLHF
J: TRBJ2-7; size: -; D: -; V: TRBV27; DNA: TGTGCCAGCAGTTTGGGGGCCGCCTACGAGCAGTACTTC; CDR3: CASSLGAAYEQYF
J: TRBJ2-3; size: -; D: -; V: TRBV4-1; DNA: TGCGCCAGCAGCCAACCTGGCAAAGATACGCAGTATTTT; CDR3: CASSQPGKDTQYF
J: TRBJ1-6; size: -; D: -; V: TRBV6-5; DNA: TGTGCCAGCTACCCGAGGGGGGGAACTAATTCACCCCTCCACTTT; CDR3: CASYPRGGTNSPLHF
J: TRBJ1-1; size: -; D: -; V: TRBV27; DNA: TGTGCCAGCAGTGGCGGCACTGAAGCTTTCTTT; CDR3: CASSGGTEAFF
J: TRBJ2-7; size: -; D: TRBD1; V: TRBV15; DNA: TGTGCCACCAGCAGAGATGGGACAGGGCGCGAGCAGTACTTC; CDR3: CATSRDGTGREQYF
J: TRBJ2-1; size: -; D: TRBD2; V: TRBV6-5; DNA: TGTGCCAGCAGCGCCCGGGGACTAGCGATTGATGAGCAGTTCTTC; CDR3: CASSARGLAIDEQFF
J: TRBJ1-1; size: -; D: -; V: TRBV14; DNA: TGTGCCAGCAGCACCGGGTTTAGGACTGAAGCTTTCTTT; CDR3: CASSTGFRTEAFF
J: TRBJ1-2; size: few; D: TRBD1; V: TRBV10-3; DNA: TGTGCCATCAGTGAGCAAGACATGGGGACAGTGGCTGGCTACACCTTC; CDR3: CAISEQDMGTVAGYTF
J: TRBJ1-2; size: -; D: -; V: TRBV4-3; DNA: TGCGCCAGCAGCCAAGATCATCGGGGGACGGGTTATGGCTACACCTTC; CDR3: CASSQDHRGTGYGYTF
J: TRBJ2-5; size: -; D: TRBD2; V: TRBV10-3; DNA: TGTGCCTCGGGACTAGCGGGGGATAGGGAGACCCAGTACTTC; CDR3: CASGLAGDRETQYF
J: TRBJ2-7; size: -; D: -; V: TRBV27; DNA: TGTGCCAGCACCACCCTGAGCACGCTCTACGAGCAGTACTTC; CDR3: CASTTLSTLYEQYF
J: TRBJ2-7; size: once; D: -; V: TRBV4-3; DNA: TGCGCCAGCAGCCAAGATTACAGCCTCTACGAGCAGTACTTC; CDR3: CASSQDYSLYEQYF
J: TRBJ1-1; size: -; D: -; V: TRBV27; DNA: TGTGCCAGCAGTTCGCTCGCGGAGGAGGAGGCTTTCTTT; CDR3: CASSSLAEEEAFF